Listed here are 5 T cell receptor beta chains from one sample, sequenced in a study of OX40 agonist ivuxolimab in advanced cancers. The table came from immunoSEQ multiplex PCR; TCRdb's copy has only in-frame clones and leaves some out. The sample has approximately 58,000 clones, 85% to 95% seen once. Sample: CD4+ or CD8+ T cells sorted from blood, taken in a trial of the OX40 agonist ivuxolimab. These receptors were obtained from an adult with an advanced solid tumor such as melanoma, head and neck, liver or kidney cancer.

This chain uses TRBV6-1 with TRBJ2-7; 10 positions match TRBD1. The CDR3 sequence is 13 residues long. J lost 6 bases, V lost 4 bases, and 3 bases had no gene match. CDR1 and CDR2 from the germline V gene are MNHNS and SASEGT. CDR3 residues: CASSGQGAGEQYF. The CDR3 DNA follows: TGTGCCAGCAGTGGACAGGGGGCGGGCGAGCAGTACTTC.

The table lists this clone with a few counts. The rearrangement uses TRBV5-4 and TRBJ2-4; maybe TRBD1 (6 bases). The CDR3 has 11 amino acids. The germline gives CDR1 SGHNT, CDR2 YYREEE (reference sequence). Trimming shortened V by 2 bases and J by 12 bases, and 9 bases separated the two germline ends. The CDR3 coding sequence is TGTGCCAGCAGCTTTGGGGGCGATCAGTACTTC. Protein product: CASSFGGDQYF.

The chain is built from TRBV28 and TRBJ2-7, with 8 bases aligning to TRBD1. Germline trimming cut 5 bases from V and 3 bases from J; bases unmatched to any gene: 6. Germline CDR1 and CDR2: MDHEN and SYDVKM. The CDR3 loop spans 14 amino acids. The CDR3 region has the DNA TGTGCCAGCAGTCCCCCGGGACAGGTCTACGAGCAGTACTTC. This sequence encodes CASSPPGQVYEQYF.

The rearrangement uses TRBV7-6 and TRBJ2-1, with 9 bases lining up with TRBD2. V shed 3 bases, J shed 3 bases, and the junction held 3 bases outside the gene matches. The CDR3 has 15 residues. The V gene's germline CDR1 is SGHVS and CDR2 FNYEAQ. As DNA, the CDR3 is TGTGCCAGCAGCTTCGATAGCGGGAGCTACAATGAGCAGTTCTTC. This sequence encodes CASSFDSGSYNEQFF.

The chain has TRBV12-5 and TRBJ1-5; 11 nucleotides match TRBD1. The trim removed 4 bases at V and 2 bases at J, leaving 1 base unmatched. The CDR3 loop spans 15 amino acids. Germline V lookup: CDR1 LGHNT, CDR2 FRNRAP. The CDR3 region is CASGSGQGGNQPQHF. CDR3 DNA sequence: TGTGCTAGTGGTTCGGGACAGGGGGGCAATCAGCCCCAGCATTTT.